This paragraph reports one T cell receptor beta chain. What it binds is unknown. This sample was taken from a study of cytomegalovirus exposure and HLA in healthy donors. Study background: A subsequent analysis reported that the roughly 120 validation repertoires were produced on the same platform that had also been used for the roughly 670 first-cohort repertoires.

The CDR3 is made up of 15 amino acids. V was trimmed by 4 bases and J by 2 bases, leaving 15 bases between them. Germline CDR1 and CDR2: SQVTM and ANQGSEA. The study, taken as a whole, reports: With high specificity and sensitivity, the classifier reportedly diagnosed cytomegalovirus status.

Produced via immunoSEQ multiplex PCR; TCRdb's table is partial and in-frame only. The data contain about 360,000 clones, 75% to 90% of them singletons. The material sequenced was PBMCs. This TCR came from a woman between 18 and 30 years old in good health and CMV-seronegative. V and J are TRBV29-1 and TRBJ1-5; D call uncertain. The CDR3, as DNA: TGCAGCGTTGCCGACGGGGTCCTGGGCAATCAGCCCCAGCATTTT. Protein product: CSVADGVLGNQPQHF.